Below, 29 T cell receptor beta chains from the same sample are listed, as sequenced in a study of cytomegalovirus exposure and HLA in healthy donors. The PCR was carried out with 60 Vbeta primers and 13 Jbeta primers. The protocol was immunoSEQ multiplex PCR, while the TCRdb copy is restricted to in-frame clones and leaves out a portion. The table has 90,000 to 140,000 clones, about 80% seen once. The sequencing sample was made of PBMCs. Receptors were obtained from a man in his forties in good health and CMV-seropositive.

This rearrangement joins TRBV11-3 to TRBJ1-2; tentative D call: TRBD1 (5 bases). The V and J ends lost 4 bases and 2 bases respectively, with 11 bases between them. The germline CDR1 and CDR2 sequences are SGHNT and YENEEA. This CDR3 is built from 14 residues. CDR3 in DNA: TGTGCCAGCAGCTCCCCGGGGGGGAACTATGGCTACACCTTC. This codes for CASSSPGGNYGYTF.

CDR3 nucleotides: TGTGCCAGTACGACGGGAGGTGAAAAACTGTTTTTT. Residues: CASTTGGEKLFF. The chain uses TRBV21-1 and TRBJ1-4. TRBV21-1 is a pseudogene locus. The CDR3 loop spans 12 amino acids.

The V call is TRBV5-5, the J call TRBJ2-7; 7 positions agree with TRBD1. Germline CDR1 is SGHKS and CDR2 is YYEKEE (reference sequence). Trimming removed 2 bases from V and 0 bases from J; junction bases left unmatched: 2. The CDR3 loop spans 14 amino acids. DNA of the CDR3: TGTGCCAGCAGCTTTGACAGGGTCTCCTACGAGCAGTACTTC. It codes for CASSFDRVSYEQYF. Full variable domain (outside the CDR3, taken from reference TRBV5-5 and TRBJ2-7): DAGVTQSPTHLIKTRGQQVTLRCSPISGHKSVSWYQQVLGQGPQFIFQYYEKEERGRGNFPDRFSARQFPNYSSELNVNALLLGDSALYLCASSFDRVSYEQYFGPGTRLTVT.

The chain joins TRBV5-1 to TRBJ2-7; a weak D match, TRBD1 (6 bases). Germline-derived CDR1 and CDR2 are SGHRS and YFSETQ. This CDR3 comprises 14 residues. V was clipped by 0 bases and J by 6 bases, with 13 bases between them. As DNA, the CDR3 is TGCGCCAGCAGCTTGGATCAGGGGTCGTCCGAGCAGTACTTC. The encoded protein is CASSLDQGSSEQYF.

V is TRBV28 and J is TRBJ2-7; TRBD1 aligns across 8 bases. The CDR3 is made up of 14 amino acids. Germline values: CDR1 MDHEN, CDR2 SYDVKM. J was trimmed by 3 bases and V by 4 bases; bases with no gene match: 5. This CDR3 reads CASSSGQEGYEQYF. In DNA form, the CDR3 reads TGTGCCAGCAGTTCGGGACAGGAAGGCTACGAGCAGTACTTC.

Concerning this clone: The same CDR3 arises from other DNA sequences in this sample as well. The chain employs TRBV9 and TRBJ1-1; D not certain. This CDR3 has 15 residues. The germline V and J ends were trimmed by 2 bases and 1 base, with 12 bases remaining between them. CDR1 and CDR2 from the germline V gene are SGDLS and YYNGEE. In DNA form, the CDR3 reads TGTGCCAGCAGCGTCGACACCTTACCGAACACTGAAGCTTTCTTT. This encodes CASSVDTLPNTEAFF.

The gene calls are TRBV5-4 and TRBJ2-7; 9 bases are a match to TRBD1. This CDR3 has 14 residues. V was clipped by 4 bases and J by 6 bases; unmatched bases: 8. CDR1 SGHNT and CDR2 YYREEE come from the germline V gene (reference sequence). For the CDR3, the DNA is TGTGCCAGCAGCCTGGGACAGGGCGTATCCGAGCAGTACTTC. As protein: CASSLGQGVSEQYF.

V usage is TRBV9 and J usage is TRBJ2-2, with D possibly TRBD1 on 6 matching bases. V lost 4 bases and J lost 2, with 15 bases in between. The CDR3 length is 16 residues. CDR1 is SGDLS, CDR2 YYNGEE, per germline. CDR3 bases: TGTGCCAGCAGCCCCCGGACAGTTTTAAACACCGGGGAGCTGTTTTTT. It yields the protein CASSPRTVLNTGELFF. Looking up the rest from reference TRBV9 and TRBJ2-2 gives the full variable domain: DSGVTQTPKHLITATGQRVTLRCSPRSGDLSVYWYQQSLDQGLQFLIQYYNGEERAKGNILERFSAQQFPDLHSELNLSSLELGDSALYFCASSPRTVLNTGELFFGEGSRLTVL.

This rearrangement joins TRBV4-1 to TRBJ2-7; D gene ambiguous. The CDR3 loop spans 14 amino acids. V shed 1 base and J shed 0 bases, with 7 bases lying between them. Per the germline V gene, CDR1 is MGHRA and CDR2 is YSYEKL. Here the CDR3 reads CASSQAPSSYEQYF. In DNA, the CDR3 is TGCGCCAGCAGCCAAGCCCCGAGCTCCTACGAGCAGTACTTC.

This clone has a handful of counts. V usage is TRBV18 and J usage is TRBJ1-5, with TRBD1 identical over 9 bases. The V segment lost 3 bases and the J segment 2 bases; nucleotides outside the gene matches: 5. The CDR3 loop spans 16 amino acids. Germline V gene lookup returns CDR1 KGHSH and CDR2 LQKENI. In nucleotides, the CDR3 is TGTGCCAGCTCACCCACGACAGGGGGGGGCAATCAGCCCCAGCATTTT. Translated, it gives CASSPTTGGGNQPQHF.

Only a few counts were recorded for this clone. The chain joins TRBV7-2 to TRBJ1-5; D may be TRBD1 (6 bases). The CDR3 is made up of 15 amino acids. In germline, CDR1 is SGHTA, CDR2 FQGNSA. Trimming cost V 9 bases and J 4 bases, with 19 bases left between them. For the CDR3, the DNA is TGTGCCAGTGCTATTGAAGGGACAAGTAATCAGCCCCAGCATTTT. This translates into CASAIEGTSNQPQHF. Together with reference TRBV7-2 and TRBJ1-5, the CDR3 gives the full variable domain: GAGVSQSPSNKVTEKGKDVELRCDPISGHTALYWYRQSLGQGLEFLIYFQGNSAPDKSGLPSDRFSAERTGGSVSTLTIQRTQQEDSAVYLCASAIEGTSNQPQHFGDGTRLSIL.

CDR3 region: CASSPAVGSPTAYNEQFF. The CDR3 DNA follows: TGTGCCAGCAGCCCGGCGGTCGGCTCCCCGACCGCCTACAATGAGCAGTTCTTC. The chain links TRBV5-4 to TRBJ2-1; D not certain. Trimming took 4 bases from V and 2 from J, leaving 22 bases between them. CDR1 SGHNT and CDR2 YYREEE come from the germline V gene (reference sequence). There are 18 residues in the CDR3.

The V call is TRBV18, the J call TRBJ1-1; a weak D match, TRBD1 (6 bases). The ends were cut back, 5 bases at V and 2 bases at J, with 12 bases in the middle. This CDR3 region has 14 residues. Germline CDR1 reads KGHSH; CDR2 reads LQKENI. In DNA, the CDR3 is TGTGCCAGCTCAGGCGGACAGTTTAACACTGAAGCTTTCTTT. Translated: CASSGGQFNTEAFF.

The J gene is TRBJ1-6, the V gene TRBV5-4; a weak D match, TRBD1 (6 bases). The length of the CDR3 is 14 residues. V was trimmed by 3 bases and J by 4 bases, leaving 8 bases between them. Germline CDR1 and CDR2: SGHNT and YYREEE (reference sequence). The CDR3 coding sequence is TGTGCCAGCAGCTCGACAGGATATAATTCACCCCTCCACTTT. It yields the protein CASSSTGYNSPLHF.

The CDR3 nucleotides read TGTGCCAGCAGCAATCCTGATAGCGCAGAGATGACTAGCACAGATACGCAGTATTTT. It translates to CASSNPDSAEMTSTDTQYF. The rearrangement links TRBV21-1 to TRBJ2-3; TRBD2 is the table's D call and was not checked against the DNA. TRBV21-1 is a documented pseudogene. This CDR3 region has 19 residues.

This clone was detected only once. The chain recombines TRBV6-4 with TRBJ1-1; TRBD1 agrees at 8 bases. The CDR3 sequence is 15 residues long. CDR1 and CDR2 (germline): MRHNA, SNTAGT. V lost 4 bases, J lost 5 bases, and 9 bases stayed unmatched. This CDR3 reads CASSANRGGRTEAFF. The CDR3 bases are TGTGCCAGCAGTGCAAACAGGGGGGGGAGGACTGAAGCTTTCTTT.

The CDR3 sequence is CASAARRTSGGPHTDTQYF. Written as DNA, the CDR3 is TGTGCCAGCGCGGCAAGGCGGACTAGCGGGGGGCCTCACACAGATACGCAGTATTTT. This chain links TRBV7-3 with TRBJ2-3; 14 nucleotides line up with TRBD2. The germline V gene has CDR1 SGHTA and CDR2 FQGTGA. With 8 bases clipped from V and 2 bases from J, the junction kept 15 bases outside the gene matches. The CDR3 length is 19 residues. Complete variable domain (other parts from reference TRBV7-3 and TRBJ2-3): GAGVSQTPSNKVTEKGKYVELRCDPISGHTALYWYRQSLGQGPEFLIYFQGTGAADDSGLPNDRFFAVRPEGSVSTLKIQRTERGDSAVYLCASAARRTSGGPHTDTQYFGPGTRLTVL.

The chain uses TRBV7-2 and TRBJ1-5; TRBD1 matches at 8 bases. CDR1 is SGHTA and CDR2 is FQGNSA in the germline V gene. The CDR3 has 14 amino acids. V lost 5 bases to trimming and J lost 7 bases; unmatched junction nucleotides: 7. CDR3: CASSEQGGSQPQHF. CDR3 sequence (DNA): TGTGCCAGCAGCGAACAGGGGGGGTCCCAGCCCCAGCATTTT.

This clone appeared a few times. This sequence joins TRBV6-6 and TRBJ2-5; 13 bases are a match to TRBD2. J was trimmed by 1 base and V by 5 bases; bases with no gene match: 4. The CDR3 extends over 16 amino acids. CDR1 is MNHNY, CDR2 SVGAGI, per germline (reference sequence). The CDR3 bases are TGTGCCAGCAGTCCCCGGACTAGCGGGGGCCAAGAGACCCAGTACTTC. Translated, it gives CASSPRTSGGQETQYF.

The chain recombines TRBV7-3 with TRBJ2-6; possibly TRBD2 for D (5 bases). V was trimmed by 4 bases and J by 15 bases, leaving 19 bases between them. The CDR3 length is 14 residues. From germline, CDR1 is SGHTA and CDR2 FQGTGA. CDR3 DNA sequence: TGTGCCAGCAGCTCCCCCGAGGGTCTAAGCGGCCTGACTTTC. This translates into CASSSPEGLSGLTF.

This sequence joins TRBV29-1 and TRBJ1-3; no clear D. V was shortened by 8 bases and J by 0 bases, with 17 bases between the two germline ends. CDR1 and CDR2 from the germline V gene are SQVTM and ANQGSEA. The CDR3 length is 15 residues. For the CDR3, the DNA is TGCAGCATGACAACCCTGGCCAACTCTGGAAACACCATATATTTT. Translating it yields CSMTTLANSGNTIYF.

The chain links TRBV7-2 to TRBJ1-1, with D possibly being TRBD1 (5 bases). This CDR3 region has 15 residues. Germline assignment: CDR1 SGHTA and CDR2 FQGNSA. Trimming removed 0 bases from V and 0 bases from J, with 8 bases in between. CDR3 nucleotide sequence: TGTGCCAGCAGCTTAGCGGGGCTCGTGAACACTGAAGCTTTCTTT. Its protein product is CASSLAGLVNTEAFF.

The chain joins TRBV28 to TRBJ2-1; 7 bases are a match to TRBD1. V shed 4 bases, J shed 5 bases, and the junction held 11 bases outside the gene matches. Germline V CDR1 and CDR2: MDHEN, SYDVKM. This CDR3 has 16 amino acids. The CDR3 bases are TGTGCCAGCAGTTCCGAGGACAGGTGGGCCCACAATGAGCAGTTCTTC. This translates into CASSSEDRWAHNEQFF.

This clone was recorded a few times. The chain carries TRBV20-1 and TRBJ2-5; D not certain. The germline V gene encodes CDR1 DFQATT and CDR2 SNEGSKA (reference sequence). V gave up 4 bases and J gave up 5 bases, with 8 bases separating them. This CDR3 spans 11 amino acids. The CDR3 region is CSAILRETQYF. CDR3 in DNA: TGCAGTGCTATACTACGGGAGACCCAGTACTTC.

The chain combines TRBV28 with TRBJ1-3, with a tentative D call TRBD1 (5 bases). The germline V gene encodes CDR1 MDHEN and CDR2 SYDVKM. The length of the CDR3 is 15 residues. Trimming pared 6 bases from V and 4 bases from J, leaving 16 bases between. The CDR3 loop is CASSPGGEDGNTIYF. In DNA form, the CDR3 reads TGTGCCAGCAGCCCGGGAGGGGAGGACGGAAACACCATATATTTT.

In nucleotides, the CDR3 is TGTGCCAGCAGTTACGACTTTAGCGGGAGGGCCGCTGAGCAGTTCTTC. Translated, it gives CASSYDFSGRAAEQFF. The chain couples TRBV6-5 to TRBJ2-1, with 11 bases identical to TRBD2. With 2 bases clipped from V and 9 bases from J, the junction kept 9 bases outside the gene matches. The CDR3 runs to 16 residues. Germline lookup yields CDR1 MNHEY and CDR2 SVGAGI.

CDR3 nucleotides: TGTGCCAGTAACCGAGGTGGGGGGTACAATTCACCCCTCCACTTT. Its translation is CASNRGGGYNSPLHF. The gene calls are TRBV19 and TRBJ1-6, with a weak D call TRBD1 (5 bases). Trimming removed 7 bases at V and 7 bases at J, with 17 bases between. Looked up from germline, CDR1 is LNHDA and CDR2 is SQIVND (reference sequence). The CDR3 consists of 15 residues.

Comments on this clone: Compared with germline, one end of the junction differs, possibly owing to a read error. The chain employs TRBV7-9 and TRBJ2-7; TRBD2 might be the D (5 bases). The CDR3 is 17 residues long. CDR1 and CDR2 from the germline V gene are SEHNR and FQNEAQ (reference sequence). CDR3 loop: CSSSPLRGWEKSYEQYF. The CDR3 region has the DNA TGTTCCAGCAGCCCCTTACGTGGGTGGGAGAAGTCCTACGAGCAGTACTTC.

Concerning this clone itself: Relative to the germline gene, one junction end is altered; a read error may explain this. V is TRBV6-5 and J is TRBJ2-4; D gene ambiguous. CDR3 length: 13 residues. CDR1 and CDR2 (germline): MNHEY, SVGAGI. The CDR3 bases are TGTGCCAGCAGTCCCTCGGCACGAAACAGTCAGTACTTC. Its translation is CASSPSARNSQYF.